This note documents a single T cell receptor (beta chain) sequence. This clone's antigen is unknown. The record has no base qualities; no much larger clone is one base away. The data derive from a study of long-term antiretroviral therapy in people with HIV (dated by TCRdb to 2022 to 2024). Study-wide context: The earliest samples were collected approximately a decade before the 2015 WHO recommendation for immediate ART, a period when ART was typically delayed until CD4 counts fell. No cross-contamination during QIAcube processing turned up in test extractions that ran a monoclonal T-cell line alongside about 30 polyclonal samples. This retrospective serial study examined whether starting ART and sustained HIV suppression were associated with changes in the composition and diversity of the TRB repertoire in peripheral blood. Eleven of the 30 participants with HIV were female. A total of about 190 cryopreserved PBMC samples were contributed to the cohort by 30 adults with confirmed HIV infection, with samples collected serially over a mean of approximately six years (range 1-12).

What the work shows at the level of the full study, not this receptor alone: Starting ART was linked to a significant rise in TRB diversity, yet even with long-term ART the diversity remained significantly lower than in transplant donor controls. Because pre-ART samples had limited cell numbers, unsorted PBMC were profiled rather than sorted CD4+ and CD8+ T cells. Expanded TRB clones identified before ART initiation dominated the repertoire across all time points, though the dominance fluctuated and decreased in many PLHIV after ART. Inferences about post-ART repertoire changes are limited because no data were available on ART adherence, viral resistance or therapy changes. The samples span the years 2004 to 2017, and the ART regimens used at that time may not be as effective as current regimens. CDR3 length ranges in HIV repertoires were narrower than in controls, and network structure suggested an antigen-experienced repertoire with only a slight naive shift after ART. Limited PBMC availability meant only the TCR beta chain was sequenced, without alpha chain pairing.

To be included, a participant needed at least one PBMC sample from before ART initiation plus at least two post-ART samples. All participants with HIV were treated in the United States of America. Before DNA extraction, cryopreserved samples containing roughly 1-11 million PBMC were thawed and washed. At the time of the earliest PBMC sample, participants with HIV were aged between about 23 and 54 years. PBMC samples were contributed by each participant from 1-4 timepoints before ART initiation and 2-8 timepoints after ART initiation, with a median of 7 samples. Serial HIV viral load, CD4+ T-cell count, ART history and demographic data were obtained for every participant. Genomic DNA was extracted from unsorted PBMC with a Qiagen kit on a QIAcube, processed in batches of 12 samples. The immunoSEQ hsTCRB v3.0 assay was used at survey level resolution to sequence the TRB variable region. The targeted TRB sequencing depth was 40,000-50,000 T-cell genomes per sample. Pooled TRB libraries were sequenced on an Illumina MiSeq with a v3 150-cycle kit. The study's own analysis went as follows. Repertoire analysis was run in R within a reproducible Nextflow workflow that covered QC, data transformation and analysis. LymphoSeq2, an R package for AIRR-Seq data exploration, was used to implement custom analyses. After excluding several samples that yielded fewer than 5000 total TRB sequences, fewer than 200 HIV repertoires remained for analysis. Among the approximately 190 retained HIV repertoires, approximately 59 were collected before ART initiation and some 130 after ART initiation. Repertoires were downsampled to 5000 TRB nucleotide sequences, and summary statistics were averaged over 100 downsampling iterations. Only TRB sequences with CDR3 regions of at least seven amino acids were retained for analysis. Diversity was measured with a Shannon entropy-derived clonality score and the Gini coefficient. In repertoire networks, the top 5000 CDR3 amino acid sequences were linked whenever an edit distance of one separated two sequences. GLIPH2 predicted antigen specificity groups and MHC restriction for TRB CDR3 amino acid sequences. To flag known CMV, EBV, HIV or tissue antigen associations, CDR3 amino acid sequences were matched against VDJdb and McPAS-TCR. Pre-ART, post-ART and control groups were compared with Wilcoxon signed-rank tests and Holm-Bonferroni correction. This immuneACCESS table, as held by TCRdb, lists in-frame sequences with V and J called but not all clones. Of the missing ones, under half trace to an unresolved V gene in checked studies; the others have no known cause. Clone size and V and J calls were adopted from that table, with D and trimming inferred from the DNA. Counted in this sample were 35,000 to 40,000 clones; roughly four fifths of them appeared once. About an eighth of the sample is taken by the ten largest.

The germline V and J ends show losses of 5 bases and 1 base respectively, and no gene match explains 6 bases of the junction. Inclusive of the bounding cysteine and phenylalanine, the CDR3 is 16 residues long. The CDR3 DNA has 48 bases and is translated from base 1. The germline V gene (reference sequence) provides CDR1 MNHEY and CDR2 SMNVEV. The sequencing used unsorted PBMCs, collected 0.3 years after starting antiretroviral therapy. Here the chain combines TRBV27 and TRBJ2-1; TRBD2 fits 9 bases in the junction. The TCR comes from a young man with HIV. The sequenced DNA: TGTGCCAGCAGTCCCTTTAGCGGGAGATCCTACAATGAGCAGTTCTTC. The translation is CASSPFSGRSYNEQFF.